In its sample, the clone carrying this T cell receptor beta chain was seen a few times. Its antigen is as yet unknown. This sample is drawn from a study of regulatory T cells in long-lasting Graves disease. The time point denotes: persistent/refractory GD, antithyroid drugs over 5 years with positive TRAb. Making the TCR library involved RNA that had been extracted from PBMCs. EDTA tubes held approximately 10 milliliters of peripheral blood from each patient. To make TCR beta libraries, researchers used iRepertoire HTBI primers and Arm-PCR of CDR3 regions. MiXCR, run by TCRdb on the multiplex PCR reads, gives a single entry per CDR3 protein. The sample shows 400,000 to 500,000 distinct CDR3 sequences, about 21% of them seen only once. Study conclusions and caveats: Whereas approximately 980 public clonotypes were shared by new patients, persistent patients shared more, at a few thousand.

The origin of this receptor is a female donor with Graves disease. Specimen: peripheral blood mononuclear cells (PBMCs), collected when the disease was refractory, from a patient treated with antithyroid drugs.

The CDR3 DNA sequence: TGTGCCAGCAGCTTGATATGGAGGGCTAGCCCTCAAGAGACCCAGTACTTC. It is translated as CASSLIWRASPQETQYF. The chain is built from TRBV5-6 and TRBJ2-5; D possibly corresponds to TRBD2 (6 bases). CDR3 length: 17 residues. Trimming pared 1 base from V and 2 bases from J, leaving 18 bases between. Germline loops: CDR1 SGHDT, CDR2 YYEEEE. Supplemented by reference TRBV5-6 and TRBJ2-5, the full variable domain reads DAGVTQSPTHLIKTRGQQVTLRCSPKSGHDTVSWYQQALGQGPQFIFQYYEEEERQRGNFPDRFSGHQFPNYSSELNVNALLLGDSALYLCASSLIWRASPQETQYFGPGTRLLVL.